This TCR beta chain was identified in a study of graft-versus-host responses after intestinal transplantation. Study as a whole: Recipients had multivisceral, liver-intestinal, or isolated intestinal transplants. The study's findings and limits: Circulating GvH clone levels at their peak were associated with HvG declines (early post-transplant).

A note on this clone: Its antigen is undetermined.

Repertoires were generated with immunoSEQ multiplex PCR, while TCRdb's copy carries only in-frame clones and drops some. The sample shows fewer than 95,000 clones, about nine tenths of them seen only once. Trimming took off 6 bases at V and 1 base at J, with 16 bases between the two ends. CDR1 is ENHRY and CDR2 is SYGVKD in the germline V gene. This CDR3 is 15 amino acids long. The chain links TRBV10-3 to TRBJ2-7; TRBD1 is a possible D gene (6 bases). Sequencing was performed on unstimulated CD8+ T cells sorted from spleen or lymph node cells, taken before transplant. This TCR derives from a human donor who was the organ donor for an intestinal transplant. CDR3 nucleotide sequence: TGTGCCATCAGCCCAATTCAGGGGCAGTCCTACGAGCAGTACTTC. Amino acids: CAISPIQGQSYEQYF.